A single sample is the source of the 12 T cell receptor beta chains below, sequenced in a study of beta chain features in type 1 diabetes. The isolated RNA, all of it, was reverse transcribed, so expressed TCRB transcripts were what got sequenced. Profiled with immunoSEQ multiplex PCR; TCRdb holds only in-frame clones, not every one. The sample consists of under 150,000 clones, 6.5% to 8.5% of them appearing once. The sequenced material came from central memory CD4+ T cells from blood. Receptor source: a woman younger than 45 in good health.

The rearrangement uses TRBV28 and TRBJ2-1; TRBD2 matches at 13 bases. The CDR3 has 15 residues. The ends lost 7 bases at V and 7 bases at J; junction bases unmatched: 7. The germline gives CDR1 MDHEN, CDR2 SYDVKM. CDR3 DNA sequence: TGTGCCAGCACCCCCGGGACTAGCGGGAAAAATGAGCAGTTCTTC. It yields the protein CASTPGTSGKNEQFF.

In its sample, this clone was seen a few times. The chain recombines TRBV7-8 with TRBJ2-1; possibly TRBD2 for D (5 bases). Germline lookup yields CDR1 SGHVS and CDR2 FQNEAQ. The CDR3 covers 13 residues. V was pared by 7 bases and J by 9 bases, with 16 bases between. The CDR3 loop is CASTGGVTPEQFF. As DNA, the CDR3 is TGTGCCAGCACCGGAGGAGTTACCCCTGAGCAGTTCTTC.

This clone has just a few counts. This chain connects TRBV4-2 to TRBJ2-3, with D tentatively TRBD2 (6 bases). Trimming pared 3 bases from V and 3 bases from J, leaving 19 bases between. Germline V gene sequence: CDR1 LGHNA, CDR2 YNFKEQ. The CDR3 contains 17 residues. The CDR3 loop is CASSQGISVEGTDTQYF. The CDR3 bases are TGTGCCAGCAGCCAGGGGATAAGCGTGGAGGGAACAGATACGCAGTATTTT.

The V call is TRBV21-1, the J call TRBJ1-5; the table's D call TRBD1 went unverified against the DNA. TRBV21-1 is a documented pseudogene. The CDR3 totals 18 residues. The CDR3 reads CASSKLGCRAYSNQPQHF. CDR3 nucleotides: TGTGCCAGCAGCAAACTTGGTTGCAGGGCCTATAGCAATCAGCCCCAGCATTTT.

This clone was recorded a few times. The rearrangement links TRBV7-9 to TRBJ2-5; D is ambiguous. Germline CDR1 and CDR2: SEHNR and FQNEAQ (reference sequence). The CDR3 spans 15 residues. Trimming left V 1 base short and J 4 bases short, with 13 bases between. The CDR3 DNA follows: TGTGCCAGCAGCTTAGGGTCCGGGTGGAGAGAGACCCAGTACTTC. The encoded protein is CASSLGSGWRETQYF.

V and J are TRBV25-1 and TRBJ1-1, with D possibly being TRBD1 (5 bases). Germline V gene sequence: CDR1 MGHDK, CDR2 SYGVNS. CDR3 length: 14 amino acids. The V end was cut by 6 bases, the J end by 0 bases, with 11 bases between. The CDR3 here is CASSPGGLNTEAFF. Here the CDR3 DNA reads TGTGCCAGCAGCCCGGGGGGGTTGAACACTGAAGCTTTCTTT. The whole variable domain, filled in from reference TRBV25-1 and TRBJ1-1, reads EADIYQTPRYLVIGTGKKITLECSQTMGHDKMYWYQQDPGMELHLIHYSYGVNSTEKGDLSSESTVSRIRTEHFPLTLESARPSHTSQYLCASSPGGLNTEAFFGQGTRLTVV.

This clone has ten or more counts. V usage is TRBV29-1 and J usage is TRBJ2-1, with 8 bases identical to TRBD2. V was pared by 4 bases and J by 9 bases, with 14 bases of the junction left unmatched. The germline V gene has CDR1 SQVTM and CDR2 ANQGSEA. CDR3 length: 15 residues. For the CDR3, the DNA is TGCAGCGTTGTTTTGTCCGGGAGGGGCCCGGGTGAGCAGTTCTTC. Translation gives CSVVLSGRGPGEQFF.

This clone was observed at least ten times. The J gene is TRBJ2-7, the V gene TRBV11-2; 10 bases are shared with TRBD1. The CDR3 is 14 residues long. The V segment lost 5 bases and the J segment 2 bases; nucleotides outside the gene matches: 3. Germline V gene sequence: CDR1 SGHAT, CDR2 FQNNGV. The CDR3 reads CASSSGTGAYEQYF. CDR3 sequence (DNA): TGTGCCAGCAGCAGCGGGACAGGGGCCTACGAGCAGTACTTC.

This clone was observed a few times. The V and J genes are TRBV11-2 and TRBJ1-1; TRBD1 aligns across 10 bases. Germline V CDR1 and CDR2: SGHAT, FQNNGV. This CDR3 is 14 amino acids long. The trim removed 1 base at V and 7 bases at J, leaving 3 bases unmatched. Here the CDR3 DNA reads TGTGCCAGCAGCTTAGTGACAGGGGGCTTTGAAGCTTTCTTT. Protein sequence: CASSLVTGGFEAFF. Drawing the rest from reference TRBV11-2 and TRBJ1-1, the complete variable domain is EAGVAQSPRYKIIEKRQSVAFWCNPISGHATLYWYQQILGQGPKLLIQFQNNGVVDDSQLPKDRFSAERLKGVDSTLKIQPAKLEDSAVYLCASSLVTGGFEAFFGQGTRLTVV.

This clone has at least ten counts. The rearrangement links TRBV7-2 to TRBJ2-7; the match to TRBD2 covers 9 bases. CDR3 length: 14 residues. V was pared by 5 bases and J by 4 bases, with 6 bases of the junction left unmatched. The V gene's germline CDR1 is SGHTA and CDR2 FQGNSA. CDR3 sequence (DNA): TGTGCCAGCAGCCAGGGGAGCGGGAGGTACGAGCAGTACTTC. Its translation is CASSQGSGRYEQYF.

A few counts support this clone. The chain joins TRBV6-5 to TRBJ1-2, with 8 bases matching TRBD1. Looked up from germline, CDR1 is MNHEY and CDR2 is SVGAGI. The trim removed 4 bases at V and 4 bases at J, leaving 5 bases unmatched. The CDR3 runs 14 residues. CDR3 coding DNA: TGTGCCAGCAGTTTCAGGGGGCGGGTCTATGGCTACACCTTC. Translating it yields CASSFRGRVYGYTF.

This clone was counted a few times. The rearrangement uses TRBV6-1 and TRBJ2-3, with 13 bases identical to TRBD2. The CDR3 is 15 amino acids. From germline, CDR1 is MNHNS and CDR2 SASEGT. V was clipped by 6 bases and J by 3 bases; unmatched bases: 3. The CDR3: CASRLTSGRTDTQYF. The CDR3 DNA sequence: TGTGCCAGCAGGTTGACTAGCGGGAGGACAGATACGCAGTATTTT.